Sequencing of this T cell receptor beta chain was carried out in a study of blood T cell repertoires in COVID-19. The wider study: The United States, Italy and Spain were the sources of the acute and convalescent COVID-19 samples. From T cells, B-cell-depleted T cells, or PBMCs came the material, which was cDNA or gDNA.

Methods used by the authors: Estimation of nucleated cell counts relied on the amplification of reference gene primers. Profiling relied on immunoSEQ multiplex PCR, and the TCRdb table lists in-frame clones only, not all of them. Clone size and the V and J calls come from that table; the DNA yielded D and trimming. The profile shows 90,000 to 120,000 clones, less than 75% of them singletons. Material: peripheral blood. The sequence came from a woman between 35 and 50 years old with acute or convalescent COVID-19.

This chain's CDR3 is CASGQGSYGYTF. CDR3 DNA: TGTGCCAGCGGGCAGGGGAGCTATGGCTACACCTTC. The chain combines TRBV7-9 with TRBJ1-2, with a possible D match to TRBD1 (6 bases). The CDR3 totals 12 residues. CDR1 is SEHNR, CDR2 FQNEAQ, per germline (reference sequence). V lost 8 bases and J 4 bases, leaving 11 bases between the germline ends.